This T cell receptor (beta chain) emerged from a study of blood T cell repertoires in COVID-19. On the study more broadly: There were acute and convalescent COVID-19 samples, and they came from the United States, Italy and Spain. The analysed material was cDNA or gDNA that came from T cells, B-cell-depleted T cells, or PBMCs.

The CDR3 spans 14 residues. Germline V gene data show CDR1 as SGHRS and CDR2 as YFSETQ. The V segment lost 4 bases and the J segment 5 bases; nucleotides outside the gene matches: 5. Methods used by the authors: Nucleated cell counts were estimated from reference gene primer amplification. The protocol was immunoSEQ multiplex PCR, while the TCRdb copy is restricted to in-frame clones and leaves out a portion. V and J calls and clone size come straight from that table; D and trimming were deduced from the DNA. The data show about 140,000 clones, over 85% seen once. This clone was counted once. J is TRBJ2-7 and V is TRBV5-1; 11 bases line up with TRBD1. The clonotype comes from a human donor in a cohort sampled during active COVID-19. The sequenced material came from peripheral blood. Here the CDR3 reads CASSREGQGDEQYF. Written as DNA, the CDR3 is TGCGCCAGCAGCCGGGAGGGACAGGGGGACGAGCAGTACTTC. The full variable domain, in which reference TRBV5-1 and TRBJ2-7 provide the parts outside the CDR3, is KAGVTQTPRYLIKTRGQQVTLSCSPISGHRSVSWYQQTPGQGLQFLFEYFSETQRNKGNFPGRFSGRQFSNSRSEMNVSTLELGDSALYLCASSREGQGDEQYFGPGTRLTVT.